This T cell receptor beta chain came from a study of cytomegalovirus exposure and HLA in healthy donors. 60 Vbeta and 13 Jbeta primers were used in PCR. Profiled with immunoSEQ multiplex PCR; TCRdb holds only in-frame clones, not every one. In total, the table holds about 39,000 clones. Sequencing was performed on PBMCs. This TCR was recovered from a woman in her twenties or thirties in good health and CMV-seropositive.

This CDR3 is CASSPKQVGTEAFF. The CDR3 nucleotides are TGCGCCAGCAGCCCTAAGCAGGTGGGCACTGAAGCTTTCTTT. V gene TRBV4-1 combines with J gene TRBJ1-1; D remains ambiguous. The V end was cut by 4 bases, the J end by 4 bases, with 13 bases between. This CDR3 is built from 14 residues. CDR1 is MGHRA and CDR2 is YSYEKL in the germline V gene.